Below, 8 T cell receptor beta chains from the same sample are listed, as sequenced in a study of T cell responses to AZD1222 COVID-19 vaccine. Libraries were prepared by immunoSEQ multiplex PCR; TCRdb keeps only in-frame clonotypes and omits some of them. The table lists roughly 200,000 clones, about 90% of them singletons. The sequencing here drew on peripheral blood, taken on day 0 of AZD1222 vaccination. Receptor source: an adult in good health.

The rearrangement links TRBV20-1 to TRBJ1-5, with TRBD1 identical over 10 bases. The CDR3 is 11 amino acids. Unmatched junction bases numbered 4, after V lost 1 base and J lost 16 bases. Germline CDR1 is DFQATT and CDR2 is SNEGSKA (reference sequence). The CDR3: CSARVGQGEHF. The CDR3 coding sequence is TGCAGTGCTAGAGTTGGACAGGGGGAACATTTT.

V is TRBV2 and J is TRBJ2-4; possibly TRBD1 for D (6 bases). V lost 7 bases and J lost 7, with 8 bases in between. There are 11 residues in the CDR3. The germline CDR1 and CDR2 sequences are SNHLY and FYNNEI. The CDR3 here is CASMQGNIQYF. CDR3 in DNA: TGTGCCAGCATGCAGGGGAACATTCAGTACTTC.

This chain connects TRBV6-2 or TRBV6-3 to TRBJ2-5; D is unresolved. V lost 1 base to trimming and J lost 2 bases, with 11 bases between them. This CDR3 comprises 15 residues. CDR1 and CDR2 from the germline V gene are MNHEY and SVGEGT. The CDR3 nucleotides read TGTGCCAGCAGTTACTTCAAACGGCTACAAGAGACCCAGTACTTC. Its protein product is CASSYFKRLQETQYF.

The table lists this clone with a count of one. The chain carries TRBV30 and TRBJ2-3, with 13 bases that match TRBD2. The CDR3 consists of 14 residues. CDR1 and CDR2 (germline): GTSNPN, SVGIG (reference sequence). The V gene end was trimmed by 3 bases and the J gene end by 6 bases; junction bases not matched to a gene: 3. In nucleotides, the CDR3 is TGTGCCTGGAGACTAGCGGGGGGGCTGGATACGCAGTATTTT. Translation gives CAWRLAGGLDTQYF.

The rearrangement uses TRBV28 and TRBJ1-5; tentative D call: TRBD1 (6 bases). This CDR3 is 11 amino acids long. The germline CDR1 and CDR2 sequences are MDHEN and SYDVKM. Trimming pared 3 bases from V and 16 bases from J, leaving 13 bases between. In DNA, the CDR3 is TGTGCCAGCAGTTTCCCGACAGGACCTCATTTT. Residues: CASSFPTGPHF.

The gene calls are TRBV11-2 and TRBJ2-3; D is possibly TRBD2 (5 bases). CDR1 is SGHAT and CDR2 is FQNNGV in the germline V gene. V lost 5 bases and J lost 1, with 10 bases in between. The CDR3 has 14 amino acids. The CDR3 reads CASSIRAGTDTQYF. The CDR3 bases are TGTGCCAGCAGCATACGAGCGGGCACAGATACGCAGTATTTT.

The CDR3 DNA sequence: TGCGCCAGCAGCCAACTACCGCAGCCGGGCGGGCCCCGCACAGATACGCAGTATTTT. Residues: CASSQLPQPGGPRTDTQYF. The chain couples TRBV4-3 to TRBJ2-3, with D maybe TRBD2 (5 bases). V dropped 2 bases and J dropped 1 base, with 22 bases sitting between them. Germline CDR1 is LGHNA and CDR2 is YSLEER. The CDR3 has 19 residues.

The rearrangement links TRBV7-2 to TRBJ2-7, with D perhaps matching TRBD1 (6 bases). This CDR3 is built from 16 residues. The V gene's germline CDR1 is SGHTA and CDR2 FQGNSA. The germline V and J ends were trimmed by 5 bases and 0 bases, with 17 bases remaining between them. The CDR3 reads CASSPLVGQYSYEQYF. The CDR3 DNA reads as TGTGCCAGCAGCCCATTGGTCGGACAGTACTCCTACGAGCAGTACTTC.